The clone carrying this T cell receptor beta chain was detected a few times. The sample comes from a study of T-cell reconstitution after alpha-beta-depleted transplantation in children. A library of TCRbeta sequences, prepared with unique molecular identifiers, was generated. TCRdb ran MiXCR on the PCR reads and lists one entry per CDR3 protein. The table shows approximately 350,000 distinct CDR3 sequences, with about an eighth occurring only once. The J segment lost 4 bases and the V segment lost 4 bases, leaving 9 bases of the junction unmatched. This CDR3 has 14 amino acids. Germline values: CDR1 DFQATT, CDR2 SNEGSKA (reference sequence).

The sequence was obtained from a human donor who donated a stem cell graft to a child with Fanconi anemia. Sequencing was performed on PBMCs, taken from the stem cell graft. The chain carries TRBV20-1 and TRBJ2-7; 8 bases align to TRBD1. CDR3 DNA sequence: TGCAGTGCTACAGGGGGCCTGATGGGTTACGAGCAGTACTTC. Protein: CSATGGLMGYEQYF.